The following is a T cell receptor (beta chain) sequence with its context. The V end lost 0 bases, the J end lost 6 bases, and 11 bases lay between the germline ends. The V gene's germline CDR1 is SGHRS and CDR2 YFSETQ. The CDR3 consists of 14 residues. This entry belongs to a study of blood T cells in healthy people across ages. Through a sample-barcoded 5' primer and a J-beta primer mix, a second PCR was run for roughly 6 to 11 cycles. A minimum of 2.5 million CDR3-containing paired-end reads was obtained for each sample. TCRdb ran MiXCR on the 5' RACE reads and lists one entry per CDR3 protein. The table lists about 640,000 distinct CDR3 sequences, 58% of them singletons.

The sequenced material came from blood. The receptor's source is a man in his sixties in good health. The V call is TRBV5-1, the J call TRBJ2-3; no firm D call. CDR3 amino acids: CASSLEGTRDTQYF. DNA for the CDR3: TGCGCCAGCAGCTTGGAGGGCACCCGGGATACGCAGTATTTT.